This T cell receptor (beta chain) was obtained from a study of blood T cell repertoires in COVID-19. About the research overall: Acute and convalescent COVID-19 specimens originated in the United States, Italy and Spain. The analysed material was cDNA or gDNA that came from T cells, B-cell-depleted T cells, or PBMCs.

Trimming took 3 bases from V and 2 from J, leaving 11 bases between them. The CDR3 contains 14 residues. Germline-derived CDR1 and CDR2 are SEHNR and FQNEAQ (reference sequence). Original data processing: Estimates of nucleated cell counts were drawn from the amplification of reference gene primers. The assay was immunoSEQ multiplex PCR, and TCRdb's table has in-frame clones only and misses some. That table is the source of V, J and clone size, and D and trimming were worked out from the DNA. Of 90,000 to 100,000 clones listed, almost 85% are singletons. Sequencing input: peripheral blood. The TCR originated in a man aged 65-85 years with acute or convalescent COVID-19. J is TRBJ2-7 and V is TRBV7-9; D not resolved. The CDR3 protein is CASSFGQSTYEQYF. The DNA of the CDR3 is TGTGCCAGCAGCTTTGGGCAGTCAACCTACGAGCAGTACTTC.